This TCR beta chain stems from a study of cytotoxic CD8 clonotypes in ibrutinib-treated CLL. The authors obtained roughly 2 micrograms of genomic DNA from cryopreserved PBMCs for TCR beta libraries. The table came from immunoSEQ multiplex PCR; TCRdb's copy has only in-frame clones and leaves some out. The repertoire holds hundreds of thousands of clones, with over 55% as singletons. Per germline, CDR1 SGDLS and CDR2 YYNGEE. The CDR3 length is 16 residues. Trimming stripped 0 bases from V and 0 bases from J, with 10 bases between. The sequencing here drew on PBMCs, taken after 36 months of ibrutinib treatment. The sequence derives from a human donor with chronic lymphocytic leukemia. The chain uses TRBV9 and TRBJ1-3; D is unclear. The chain's CDR3 is CASSVEDPSSGNTIYF. The DNA for the CDR3 is TGTGCCAGCAGCGTAGAAGACCCGAGCTCTGGAAACACCATATATTTT.